This TCR beta chain was sequenced in a study of blood T cell repertoires in COVID-19. Across the study: T cells, B-cell-depleted T cells, or PBMCs provided the cDNA or gDNA that served as material.

TCRdb keeps only in-frame clones here, not all; method: immunoSEQ multiplex PCR. The sample includes roughly 150,000 clones, under 85% of them seen just once. The J segment lost 0 bases and the V segment lost 0 bases, leaving 6 bases of the junction unmatched. CDR1 is SGHAT, CDR2 FQNNGV, per germline. The CDR3 is 18 amino acids. This chain links TRBV11-2 with TRBJ2-3; 10 bases map to TRBD2. Sequencing was performed on peripheral blood. This sequence originates from a woman aged 80 or over with acute or convalescent COVID-19. The CDR3 reads CASSLEAGGRISTDTQYF. The CDR3 coding sequence is TGTGCCAGCAGCTTAGAAGCGGGGGGGCGGATAAGCACAGATACGCAGTATTTT.